These 14 T cell receptor beta chains came from one sample sequenced in a study of T cells in Graves' hyperthyroidism and ophthalmopathy. RNA transcripts served as the template for amplifying TCR beta CDR3 regions. The HTBI primer set was used in a first-round RT-PCR of the TCR CDR3. TCRdb reprocessed the multiplex PCR reads via MiXCR and lists one record per CDR3 protein. The sample shows fewer than 900,000 distinct CDR3 sequences, about a sixth of them seen only once. Sequenced material: blood. The source of these receptors is a man between 18 and 29 years old with Graves' hyperthyroidism.

The genes are TRBV18 and TRBJ1-4; 10 bases line up with TRBD1. J was trimmed by 5 bases and V by 3 bases; bases with no gene match: 3. Per germline, CDR1 KGHSH and CDR2 LQKENI. The CDR3 has 15 amino acids. This chain's CDR3 is CASSPRTGGNEKLFF. In DNA, the CDR3 is TGTGCCAGCTCACCCCGGACAGGGGGGAATGAAAAACTGTTTTTT.

In this sample, this clonotype turned up many times. At one boundary the junction diverges from the germline segment, which might be a read error. The CDR3 DNA follows: TGTCCCAGACGGCGGCGCGAGCAGTACTTC. Its protein product is CPRRRREQYF. This rearrangement joins TRBV2 to TRBJ2-7; D is ambiguous. The CDR3 length is 10 residues. From germline, CDR1 is SNHLY and CDR2 FYNNEI.

This clonotype was found many times. The chain employs TRBV6-2 or TRBV6-3 and TRBJ2-7; a weak D match, TRBD1 (6 bases). The CDR3 is made up of 15 amino acids. V was pared by 6 bases and J by 5 bases, with 20 bases between. CDR1 and CDR2 from the germline V gene are MNHEY and SVGEGT. The CDR3 is CASSPTQGTNNEQYF. The CDR3 DNA sequence: TGTGCCAGCAGCCCAACACAGGGAACGAATAACGAGCAGTACTTC.

This clonotype was seen only a few times. V is TRBV5-1 and J is TRBJ1-2; D gene uncertain. V was trimmed by 1 base and J by 3 bases, leaving 13 bases between them. The CDR3 consists of 15 residues. Germline-derived CDR1 and CDR2 are SGHRS and YFSETQ. CDR3 sequence (DNA): TGCGCCAGCAGCTTGATGTCAGGAGTAGACTATGGCTACACCTTC. It translates to CASSLMSGVDYGYTF.

This clonotype appeared many times. V and J are TRBV6-1 and TRBJ2-7; tentative D call: TRBD1 (6 bases). V lost 6 bases and J 3 bases, leaving 15 bases between the germline ends. Germline loops: CDR1 MNHNS, CDR2 SASEGT. The CDR3 is 14 residues long. The CDR3 DNA reads TGTGCCAGCAGGCCTAGGGACACCTTCTACGAGCAGTACTTC. Translated, it gives CASRPRDTFYEQYF.

CDR3 sequence: CASSPVLTDMNTEAFF. CDR3 sequence (DNA): TGCGCCAGCAGCCCAGTCTTGACAGATATGAACACTGAAGCTTTCTTT. This rearrangement joins TRBV4-1 to TRBJ1-1, with D perhaps TRBD1 (5 bases). Germline CDR1 is MGHRA and CDR2 is YSYEKL. CDR3 length: 16 residues. V was pared by 4 bases and J by 0 bases, with 15 bases between.

This clonotype turned up a few times. The CDR3 is CASSQVEGLSTEAFF. The CDR3, as DNA: TGCGCCAGCAGCCAAGTTGAGGGATTGTCCACTGAAGCTTTCTTT. The chain combines TRBV4-1 with TRBJ1-1; D not resolved. The germline gives CDR1 MGHRA, CDR2 YSYEKL. This CDR3 has 15 residues. V lost 1 base and J 4 bases, leaving 13 bases between the germline ends.

This clonotype has a count of ten or more. This chain connects TRBV30 to TRBJ1-2; D may be TRBD1 (6 bases). The CDR3 contains 14 residues. The V and J ends lost 0 bases and 0 bases respectively, with 8 bases between them. From germline, CDR1 is GTSNPN and CDR2 SVGIG (reference sequence). The CDR3 DNA sequence: TGTGCCTGGAGTGTAGGGGGATCTAACTATGGCTACACCTTC. Translated, it gives CAWSVGGSNYGYTF. Full variable domain (rest looked up from reference TRBV30 and TRBJ1-2): SQTIHQWPATLVQPVGSPLSLECTVEGTSNPNLYWYRQAAGRGLQLLFYSVGIGQISSEVPQNLSASRPQDRQFILSSKKLLLSDSGFYLCAWSVGGSNYGYTFGSGTRLTVV.

V usage is TRBV28 and J usage is TRBJ2-2; 13 bases are a match to TRBD2. The CDR3 is 20 residues long. J gave up 2 bases and V 3 bases, and 12 bases lay outside the gene matches. Germline V gene data show CDR1 as MDHEN and CDR2 as SYDVKM. Here the CDR3 reads CASSLLESGLAGINTGELFF. The CDR3 DNA follows: TGTGCCAGCAGTTTGTTGGAATCGGGACTAGCGGGGATCAACACCGGGGAGCTGTTTTTT.

This clonotype was picked up a small number of times. This chain links TRBV7-2 with TRBJ2-3; possible D gene TRBD2, 6 bases. The CDR3 extends over 14 amino acids. Trimming cost V 4 bases and J 6 bases, with 14 bases left between them. CDR1 SGHTA and CDR2 FQGNSA come from the germline V gene. The CDR3, as DNA: TGTGCCAGCAGCTCCTTTCCTGGGGGGGATACGCAGTATTTT. Its protein product is CASSSFPGGDTQYF.

This clonotype has more than one count but fewer than ten. The chain recombines TRBV28 with TRBJ1-5, with D possibly being TRBD1 (5 bases). The CDR3 runs to 14 residues. Germline V gene sequence: CDR1 MDHEN, CDR2 SYDVKM. Trimming cost V 4 bases and J 4 bases, with 11 bases left between them. CDR3 protein: CASSSAGLNQPQHF. For the CDR3, the DNA is TGTGCCAGCAGTTCAGCAGGGCTGAATCAGCCCCAGCATTTT.

In its sample, this clonotype was seen a few times. The gene calls are TRBV13 and TRBJ2-1; the match to TRBD2 covers 11 bases. CDR1 and CDR2 (germline): PRHDT, FYEKMQ (reference sequence). The ends lost 3 bases at V and 9 bases at J; junction bases unmatched: 4. This CDR3 is 14 amino acids long. The CDR3 spells CASSFSGRALEQFF. The CDR3 bases are TGTGCCAGCAGCTTTAGCGGGAGGGCCCTTGAGCAGTTCTTC. Looking up the rest from reference TRBV13 and TRBJ2-1 gives the full variable domain: AAGVIQSPRHLIKEKRETATLKCYPIPRHDTVYWYQQGPGQDPQFLISFYEKMQSDKGSIPDRFSAQQFSDYHSELNMSSLELGDSALYFCASSFSGRALEQFFGPGTRLTVL.

The chain has TRBV4-1 and TRBJ2-7; 7 nucleotides agree with TRBD1. There are 14 residues in the CDR3. J was trimmed by 3 bases and V by 3 bases; bases with no gene match: 5. CDR1 is MGHRA and CDR2 is YSYEKL in the germline V gene. The CDR3 protein is CASSQIYRGYEQYF. The CDR3, as DNA: TGCGCCAGCAGCCAGATCTACAGGGGCTACGAGCAGTACTTC.

This clonotype was seen many times. The rearrangement links TRBV12-3 or TRBV12-4 to TRBJ1-1, with D maybe TRBD1 (5 bases). The CDR3 sequence is 15 residues long. V lost 4 bases, J lost 4 bases, and 16 bases lay in between. CDR3 sequence (DNA): TGTGCCAGCAGTTCCCCCCGAGACAGAGGCACTGAAGCTTTCTTT. Translation: CASSSPRDRGTEAFF.